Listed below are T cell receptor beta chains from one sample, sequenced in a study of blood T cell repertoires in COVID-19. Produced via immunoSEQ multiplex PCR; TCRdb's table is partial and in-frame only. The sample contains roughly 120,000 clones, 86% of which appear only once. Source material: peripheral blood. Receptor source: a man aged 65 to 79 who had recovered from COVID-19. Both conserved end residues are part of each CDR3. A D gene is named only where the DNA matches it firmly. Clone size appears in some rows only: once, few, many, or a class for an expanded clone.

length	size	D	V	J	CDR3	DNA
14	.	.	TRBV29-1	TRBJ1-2	CSVETQQGTGGYTF	TGCAGCGTTGAAACCCAACAGGGTACGGGCGGCTACACCTTC
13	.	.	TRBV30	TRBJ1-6	CAWSNRANSPLHF	TGTGCCTGGAGTAACAGGGCGAATTCACCCCTCCACTTT
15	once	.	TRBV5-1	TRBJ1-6	CASSLFRGSNSPLHF	TGCGCCAGCAGCTTGTTCCGGGGGTCTAATTCACCCCTCCACTTT
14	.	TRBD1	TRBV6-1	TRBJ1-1	CASSEGGDRENAFF	TGTGCCAGCAGTGAGGGGGGAGACAGGGAAAACGCTTTCTTT
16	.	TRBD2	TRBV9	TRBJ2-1	CASSTAGTRAYNEQFF	TGTGCCAGCAGCACAGCCGGGACTAGGGCCTACAATGAGCAGTTCTTC
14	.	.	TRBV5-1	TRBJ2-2	CASSLMGGTGELFF	TGCGCCAGCAGCTTGATGGGAGGCACCGGGGAGCTGTTTTTT
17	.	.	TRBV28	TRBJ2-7	CASRRGTRRESSYEQYF	TGTGCCAGCAGGCGGGGTACTAGGAGGGAGTCCTCCTACGAGCAGTACTTC
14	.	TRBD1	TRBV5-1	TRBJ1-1	CASSWGQGSTEAFF	TGCGCCAGCAGCTGGGGACAGGGGAGCACTGAAGCTTTCTTT
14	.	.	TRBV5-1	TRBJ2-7	CASRRLGGSYEQYF	TGCGCCAGCAGAAGGCTCGGGGGTTCCTACGAGCAGTACTTC
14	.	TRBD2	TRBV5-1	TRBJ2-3	CASSLGPAGGTQYF	TGCGCCAGCAGCTTGGGCCCAGCGGGGGGGACGCAGTATTTT
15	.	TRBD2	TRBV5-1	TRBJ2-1	CASSFGLADHNEQFF	TGCGCCAGCAGCTTCGGACTAGCGGATCACAATGAGCAGTTCTTC
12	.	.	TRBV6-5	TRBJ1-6	CASKFYSSPLHF	TGTGCCAGCAAGTTCTATTCTTCACCCCTCCACTTT
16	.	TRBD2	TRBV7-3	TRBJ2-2	CASSPGTRANTGELFF	TGTGCCAGCAGCCCCGGGACTAGAGCGAACACCGGGGAGCTGTTTTTT
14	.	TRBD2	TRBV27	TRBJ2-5	CASSPAGGPETQYF	TGTGCCAGCAGCCCCGCGGGGGGGCCAGAGACCCAGTACTTC
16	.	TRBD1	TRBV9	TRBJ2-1	CASSVGRTGGIDEQFF	TGTGCCAGCAGCGTGGGGAGGACAGGGGGCATTGATGAGCAGTTCTTC
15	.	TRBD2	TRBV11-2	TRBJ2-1	CASSPRLAGYNEQFF	TGTGCCAGCAGCCCCAGGTTAGCGGGGTACAATGAGCAGTTCTTC
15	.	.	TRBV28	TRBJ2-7	CASRPRTWGSYEQYF	TGTGCCAGCAGACCTAGGACTTGGGGCTCCTACGAGCAGTACTTC
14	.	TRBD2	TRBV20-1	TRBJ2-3	CSASRLAGEDTQYF	TGCAGTGCTAGTAGGCTAGCGGGGGAAGATACGCAGTATTTT
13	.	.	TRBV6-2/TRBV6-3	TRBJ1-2	CASSYKQDYGYTF	TGTGCCAGCAGTTACAAACAAGACTATGGCTACACCTTC
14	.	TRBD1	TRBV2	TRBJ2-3	CASSWTGSTDTQYF	TGTGCCAGCAGTTGGACAGGGAGCACAGATACGCAGTATTTT
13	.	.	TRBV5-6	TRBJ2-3	CASSISEADTQYF	TGTGCCAGCAGCATAAGTGAGGCAGATACGCAGTATTTT
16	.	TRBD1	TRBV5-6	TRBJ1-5	CASSKTGGFGNQPQHF	TGTGCCAGCAGCAAAACAGGGGGATTTGGCAATCAGCCCCAGCATTTT
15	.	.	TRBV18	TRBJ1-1	CASSPPSTGDTEAFF	TGTGCCAGCTCACCACCCTCGACAGGTGACACTGAAGCTTTCTTT
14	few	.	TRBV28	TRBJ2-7	CASSLRGGAYEQYF	TGTGCCAGCAGTTTACGAGGGGGGGCCTACGAGCAGTACTTC
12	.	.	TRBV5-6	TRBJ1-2	CASSLGLYGYTF	TGTGCCAGCAGCCTGGGGCTCTATGGCTACACCTTC
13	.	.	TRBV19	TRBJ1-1	CASSIGRNTEAFF	TGTGCCAGTAGTATCGGTAGGAACACTGAAGCTTTCTTT
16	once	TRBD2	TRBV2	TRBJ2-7	CASSEGLAGGGYEQYF	TGTGCCAGCAGCGAGGGACTAGCGGGAGGTGGTTACGAGCAGTACTTC
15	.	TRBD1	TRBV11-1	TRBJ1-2	CASSPDRGAHYGYTF	TGTGCCAGCAGCCCGGACAGGGGCGCTCACTATGGCTACACCTTC